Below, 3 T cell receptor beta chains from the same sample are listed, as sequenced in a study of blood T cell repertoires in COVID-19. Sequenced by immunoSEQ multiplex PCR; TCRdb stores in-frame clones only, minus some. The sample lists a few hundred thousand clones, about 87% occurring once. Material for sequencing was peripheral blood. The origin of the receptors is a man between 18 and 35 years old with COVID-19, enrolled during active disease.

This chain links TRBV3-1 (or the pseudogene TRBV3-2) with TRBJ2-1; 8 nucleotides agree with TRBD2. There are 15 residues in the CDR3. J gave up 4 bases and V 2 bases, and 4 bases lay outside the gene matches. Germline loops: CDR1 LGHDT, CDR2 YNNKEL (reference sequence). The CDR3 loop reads CASSQSGSRYNEQFF. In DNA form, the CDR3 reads TGTGCCAGCAGCCAAAGCGGGAGCCGGTACAATGAGCAGTTCTTC.

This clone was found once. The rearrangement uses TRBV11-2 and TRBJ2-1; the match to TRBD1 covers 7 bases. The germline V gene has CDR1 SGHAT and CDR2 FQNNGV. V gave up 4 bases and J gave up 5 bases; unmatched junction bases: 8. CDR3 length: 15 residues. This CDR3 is CASSSPAGGNNEQFF. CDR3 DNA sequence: TGTGCCAGCAGCTCCCCGGCAGGGGGTAACAATGAGCAGTTCTTC.

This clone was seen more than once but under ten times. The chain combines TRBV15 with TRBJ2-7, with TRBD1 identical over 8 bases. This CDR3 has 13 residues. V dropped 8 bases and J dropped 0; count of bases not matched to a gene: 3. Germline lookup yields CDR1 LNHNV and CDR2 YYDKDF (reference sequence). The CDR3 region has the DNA TGTGCCACCGGGACAGGAACCTCCTACGAGCAGTACTTC. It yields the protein CATGTGTSYEQYF.